This T cell receptor beta chain was observed in a study of blood T cell repertoires in COVID-19. Study-level information: From the United States, Italy and Spain came samples of acute and convalescent COVID-19.

Original analysis: It was from reference gene primer amplification that nucleated cell counts were estimated. This table comes from immunoSEQ multiplex PCR, and its TCRdb copy is limited to in-frame clones, with some not included. V and J calls plus clone size are reproduced from that table; the DNA served to infer D and trimming. This table holds 300,000 to 350,000 clones, around nine tenths found once. From germline, CDR1 is KGHSH and CDR2 LQKENI. This CDR3 comprises 14 residues. J lost 3 bases, V lost 4 bases, and 2 bases had no gene match. This clonotype was obtained from a man aged 25 to 40 who had recovered from COVID-19. Specimen: PBMCs or T cells enriched from blood (not recorded which). This chain uses TRBV18 with TRBJ2-1; TRBD2 aligns across 8 bases. CDR3: CASSLTSGYNEQFF. In nucleotides, the CDR3 is TGTGCCAGCTCACTTACTAGCGGCTACAATGAGCAGTTCTTC.